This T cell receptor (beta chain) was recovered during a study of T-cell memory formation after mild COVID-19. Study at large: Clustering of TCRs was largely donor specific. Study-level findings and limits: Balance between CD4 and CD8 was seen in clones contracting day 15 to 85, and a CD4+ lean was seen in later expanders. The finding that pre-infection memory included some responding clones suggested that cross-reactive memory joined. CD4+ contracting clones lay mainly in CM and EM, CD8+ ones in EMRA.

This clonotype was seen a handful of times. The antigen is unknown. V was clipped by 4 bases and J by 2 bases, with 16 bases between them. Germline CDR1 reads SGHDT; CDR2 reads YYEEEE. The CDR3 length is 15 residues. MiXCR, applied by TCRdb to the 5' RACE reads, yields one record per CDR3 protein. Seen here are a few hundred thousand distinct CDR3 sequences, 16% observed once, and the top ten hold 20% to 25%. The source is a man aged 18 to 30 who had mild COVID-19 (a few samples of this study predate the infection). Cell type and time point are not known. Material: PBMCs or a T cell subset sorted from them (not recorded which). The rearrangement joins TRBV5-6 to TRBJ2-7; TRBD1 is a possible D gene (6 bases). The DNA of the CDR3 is TGTGCCAGCAGCCGCCCAGGGACACTCACCTACGAGCAGTACTTC. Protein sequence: CASSRPGTLTYEQYF.